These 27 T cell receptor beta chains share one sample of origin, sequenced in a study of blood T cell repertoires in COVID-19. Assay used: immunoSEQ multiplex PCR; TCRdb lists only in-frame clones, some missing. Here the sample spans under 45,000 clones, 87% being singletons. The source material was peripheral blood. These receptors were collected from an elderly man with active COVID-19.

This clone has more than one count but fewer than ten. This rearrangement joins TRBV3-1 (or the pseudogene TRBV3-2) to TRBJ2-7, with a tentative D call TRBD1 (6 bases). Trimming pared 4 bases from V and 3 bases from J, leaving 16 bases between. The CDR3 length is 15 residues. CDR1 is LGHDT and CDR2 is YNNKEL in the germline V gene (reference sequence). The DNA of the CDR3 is TGTGCCAGCAGCCCGTCCGGACAGAGATACTACGAGCAGTACTTC. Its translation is CASSPSGQRYYEQYF.

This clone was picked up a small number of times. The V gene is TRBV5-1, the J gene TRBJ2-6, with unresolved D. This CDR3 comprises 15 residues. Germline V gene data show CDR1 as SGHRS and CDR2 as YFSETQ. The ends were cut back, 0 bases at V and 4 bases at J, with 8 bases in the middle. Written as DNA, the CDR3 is TGCGCCAGCAGCTTGGGCGTTTCCGGGGCCAACGTCCTGACTTTC. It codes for CASSLGVSGANVLTF.

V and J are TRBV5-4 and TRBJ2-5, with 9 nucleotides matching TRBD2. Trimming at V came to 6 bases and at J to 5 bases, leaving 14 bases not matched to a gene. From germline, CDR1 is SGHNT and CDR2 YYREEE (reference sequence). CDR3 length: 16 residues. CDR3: CASTSVGTSSYETQYF. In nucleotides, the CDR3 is TGTGCCAGCACCTCTGTCGGGACTAGCTCGTACGAGACCCAGTACTTC.

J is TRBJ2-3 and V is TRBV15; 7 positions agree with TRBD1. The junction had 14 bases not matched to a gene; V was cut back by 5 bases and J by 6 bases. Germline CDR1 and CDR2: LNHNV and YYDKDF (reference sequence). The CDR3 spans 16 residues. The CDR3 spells CATSYLGPTGADTQYF. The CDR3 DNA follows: TGTGCCACCAGCTACCTGGGTCCAACAGGGGCTGATACGCAGTATTTT.

CDR3 nucleotide sequence: TGTGCCACCAGTGATGCGACTAGCGGACCCACAGATACGCAGTATTTT. The encoded protein is CATSDATSGPTDTQYF. The chain has TRBV24-1 and TRBJ2-3; 9 nucleotides agree with TRBD2. Per germline, CDR1 KGHDR and CDR2 SFDVKD. This CDR3 region has 16 residues. V shed 3 bases and J 2 bases; nucleotides not matched to a gene: 5.

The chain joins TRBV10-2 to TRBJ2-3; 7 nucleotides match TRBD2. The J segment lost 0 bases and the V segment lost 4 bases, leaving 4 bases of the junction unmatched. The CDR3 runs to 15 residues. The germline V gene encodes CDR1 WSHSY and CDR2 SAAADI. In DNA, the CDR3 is TGCGCCAGCAGTGCTAGCGGCTCTAGCACAGATACGCAGTATTTT. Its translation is CASSASGSSTDTQYF.

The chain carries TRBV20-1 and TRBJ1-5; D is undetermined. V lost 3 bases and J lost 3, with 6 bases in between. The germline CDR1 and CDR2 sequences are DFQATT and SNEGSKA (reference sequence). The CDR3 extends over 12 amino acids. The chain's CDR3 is CSASHSNQPQHF. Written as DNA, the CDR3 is TGCAGTGCTAGTCATTCCAATCAGCCCCAGCATTTT.

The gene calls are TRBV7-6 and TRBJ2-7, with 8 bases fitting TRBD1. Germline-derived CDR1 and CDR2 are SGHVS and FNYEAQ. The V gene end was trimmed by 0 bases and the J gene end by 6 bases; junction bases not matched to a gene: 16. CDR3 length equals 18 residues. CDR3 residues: CASSLAKADRGKGAEQYF. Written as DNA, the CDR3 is TGTGCCAGCAGCTTAGCAAAAGCCGACAGGGGAAAAGGTGCCGAGCAGTACTTC.

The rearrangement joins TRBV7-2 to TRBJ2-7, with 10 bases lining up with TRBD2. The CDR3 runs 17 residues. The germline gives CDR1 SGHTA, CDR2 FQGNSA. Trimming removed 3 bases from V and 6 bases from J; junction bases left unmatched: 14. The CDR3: CASSFSPSGRLATEQYF. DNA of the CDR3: TGTGCCAGCAGCTTCAGCCCTAGCGGGAGATTAGCCACCGAGCAGTACTTC.

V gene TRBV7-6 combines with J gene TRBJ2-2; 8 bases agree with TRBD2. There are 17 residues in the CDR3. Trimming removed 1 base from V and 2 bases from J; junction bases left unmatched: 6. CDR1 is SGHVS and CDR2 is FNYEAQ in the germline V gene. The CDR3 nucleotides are TGTGCCAGCAGCTTAGGTCATGGGACTAGAAACACCGGGGAGCTGTTTTTT. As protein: CASSLGHGTRNTGELFF. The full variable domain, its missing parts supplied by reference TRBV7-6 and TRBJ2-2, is GAGVSQSPRYKVTKRGQDVALRCDPISGHVSLYWYRQALGQGPEFLTYFNYEAQQDKSGLPNDRFSAERPEGSISTLTIQRTEQRDSAMYRCASSLGHGTRNTGELFFGEGSRLTVL.

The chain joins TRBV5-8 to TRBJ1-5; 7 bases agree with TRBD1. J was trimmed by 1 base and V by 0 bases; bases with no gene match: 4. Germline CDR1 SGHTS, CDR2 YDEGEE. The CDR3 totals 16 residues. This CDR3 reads CASSLGQGLSNQPQHF. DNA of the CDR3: TGTGCCAGCAGCTTGGGACAGGGCTTGAGCAATCAGCCCCAGCATTTT.

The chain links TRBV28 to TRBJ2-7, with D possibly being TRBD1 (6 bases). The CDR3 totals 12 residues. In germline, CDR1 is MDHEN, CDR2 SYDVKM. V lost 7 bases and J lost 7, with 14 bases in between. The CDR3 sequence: CASTSQGREQYF. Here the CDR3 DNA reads TGTGCCAGCACCTCACAGGGTCGTGAGCAGTACTTC.

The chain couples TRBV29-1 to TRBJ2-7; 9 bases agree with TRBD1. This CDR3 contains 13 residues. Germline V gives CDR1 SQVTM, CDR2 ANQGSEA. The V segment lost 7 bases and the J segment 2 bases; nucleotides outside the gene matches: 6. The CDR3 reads CSAIRDRAYEQYF. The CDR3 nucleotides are TGCAGCGCAATCCGGGACAGGGCCTACGAGCAGTACTTC.

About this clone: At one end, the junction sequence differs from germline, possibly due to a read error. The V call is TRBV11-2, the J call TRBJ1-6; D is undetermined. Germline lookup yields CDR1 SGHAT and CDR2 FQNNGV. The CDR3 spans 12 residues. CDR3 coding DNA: TGTGCCAGCAGCTCCAATAATTCACCCCTCCACTTT. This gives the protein CASSSNNSPLHF.

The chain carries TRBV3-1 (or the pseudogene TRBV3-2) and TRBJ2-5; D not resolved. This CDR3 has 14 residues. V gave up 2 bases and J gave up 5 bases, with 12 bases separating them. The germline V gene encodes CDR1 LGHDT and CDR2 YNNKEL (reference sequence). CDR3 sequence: CASSQSEQQETQYF. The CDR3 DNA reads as TGTGCCAGCAGCCAATCGGAACAACAGGAGACCCAGTACTTC.

In DNA, the CDR3 is TGTGCCAGCAGCCTTACGGAGGAGAATGAGCAGTTCTTC. Amino acid sequence: CASSLTEENEQFF. The chain combines TRBV3-1 (or the pseudogene TRBV3-2) with TRBJ2-1; possible D gene TRBD2, 5 bases. The CDR3 is made up of 13 amino acids. Trimming took 4 bases from V and 7 from J, leaving 11 bases between them. Germline CDR1 and CDR2: LGHDT and YNNKEL (reference sequence).

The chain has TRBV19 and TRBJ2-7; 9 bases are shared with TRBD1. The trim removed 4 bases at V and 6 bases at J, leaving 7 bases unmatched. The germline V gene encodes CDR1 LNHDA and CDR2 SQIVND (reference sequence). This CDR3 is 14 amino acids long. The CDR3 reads CASSKRDRAGEQYF. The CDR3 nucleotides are TGTGCCAGTAGTAAACGGGACAGGGCGGGCGAGCAGTACTTC.

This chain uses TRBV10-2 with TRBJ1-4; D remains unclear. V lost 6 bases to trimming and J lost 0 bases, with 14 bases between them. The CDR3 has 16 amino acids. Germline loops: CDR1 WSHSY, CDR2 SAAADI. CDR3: CASRRGDTATNEKLFF. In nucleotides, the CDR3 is TGCGCCAGCAGGCGAGGAGATACGGCAACTAATGAAAAACTGTTTTTT.

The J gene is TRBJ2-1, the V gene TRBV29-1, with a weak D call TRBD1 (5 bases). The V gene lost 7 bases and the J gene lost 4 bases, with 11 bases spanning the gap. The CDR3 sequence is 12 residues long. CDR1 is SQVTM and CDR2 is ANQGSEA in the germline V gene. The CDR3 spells CSARTLYNEQFF. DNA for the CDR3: TGCAGCGCTAGGACACTTTACAATGAGCAGTTCTTC.

The CDR3 sequence: CASRQGVNTEAFF. CDR3 DNA: TGTGCCAGTCGACAGGGTGTGAACACTGAAGCTTTCTTT. The V call is TRBV6-5, the J call TRBJ1-1; TRBD1 matches at 7 bases. This CDR3 spans 13 amino acids. Trimming took 9 bases from V and 0 from J; bases not matched to a gene: 4. CDR1 and CDR2 from the germline V gene are MNHEY and SVGAGI.

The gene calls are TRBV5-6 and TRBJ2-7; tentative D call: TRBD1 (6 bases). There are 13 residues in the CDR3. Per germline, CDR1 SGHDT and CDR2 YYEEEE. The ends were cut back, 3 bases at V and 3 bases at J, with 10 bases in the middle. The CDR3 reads CASSSDSIYEQYF. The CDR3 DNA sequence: TGTGCCAGCAGCTCGGACAGTATCTACGAGCAGTACTTC. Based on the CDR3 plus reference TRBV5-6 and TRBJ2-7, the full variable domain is DAGVTQSPTHLIKTRGQQVTLRCSPKSGHDTVSWYQQALGQGPQFIFQYYEEEERQRGNFPDRFSGHQFPNYSSELNVNALLLGDSALYLCASSSDSIYEQYFGPGTRLTVT.

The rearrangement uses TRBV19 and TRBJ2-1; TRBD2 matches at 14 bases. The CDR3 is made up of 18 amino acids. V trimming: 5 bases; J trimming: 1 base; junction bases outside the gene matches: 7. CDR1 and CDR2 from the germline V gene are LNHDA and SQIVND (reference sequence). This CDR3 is CASSDGTSGSRSYNEQFF. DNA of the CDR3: TGTGCCAGTAGTGACGGGACTAGCGGGAGTCGATCCTACAATGAGCAGTTCTTC.

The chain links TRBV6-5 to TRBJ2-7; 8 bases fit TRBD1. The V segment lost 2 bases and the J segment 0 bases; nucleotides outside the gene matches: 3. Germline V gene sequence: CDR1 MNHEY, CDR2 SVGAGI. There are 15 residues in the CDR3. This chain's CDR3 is CASSYVGTGSYEQYF. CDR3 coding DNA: TGTGCCAGCAGTTACGTTGGGACAGGCTCCTACGAGCAGTACTTC.

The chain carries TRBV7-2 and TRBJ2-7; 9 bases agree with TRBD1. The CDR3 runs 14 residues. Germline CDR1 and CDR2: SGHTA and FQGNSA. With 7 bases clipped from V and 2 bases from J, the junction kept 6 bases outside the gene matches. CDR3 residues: CASTPGTGPYEQYF. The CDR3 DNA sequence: TGTGCCAGCACCCCCGGGACAGGGCCCTACGAGCAGTACTTC.

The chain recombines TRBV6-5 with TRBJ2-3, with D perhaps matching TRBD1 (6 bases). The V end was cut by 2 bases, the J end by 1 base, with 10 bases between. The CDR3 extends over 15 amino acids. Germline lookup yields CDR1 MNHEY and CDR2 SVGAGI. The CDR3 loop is CASSYRGSGTDTQYF. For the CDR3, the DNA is TGTGCCAGCAGTTACAGGGGGTCCGGCACAGATACGCAGTATTTT.

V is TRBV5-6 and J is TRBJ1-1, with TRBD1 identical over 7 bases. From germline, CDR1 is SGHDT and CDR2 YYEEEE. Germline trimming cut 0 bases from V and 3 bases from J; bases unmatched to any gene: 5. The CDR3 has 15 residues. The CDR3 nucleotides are TGTGCCAGCAGCTTGGCGGCAGGGGGTGACACTGAAGCTTTCTTT. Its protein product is CASSLAAGGDTEAFF.

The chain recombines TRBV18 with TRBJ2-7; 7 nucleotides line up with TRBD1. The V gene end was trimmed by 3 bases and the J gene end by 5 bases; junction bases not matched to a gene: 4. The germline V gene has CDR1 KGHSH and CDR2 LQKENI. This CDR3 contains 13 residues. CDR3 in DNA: TGTGCCAGCTCACCGACAGGGAACAACGAGCAGTACTTC. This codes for CASSPTGNNEQYF.